Reported below is one T cell receptor (beta chain). Its antigen is still unknown. No much larger clone is present one base from it, and per-base qualities are unavailable. The trial excluded patients who had a history of autoimmune disease or were on systemic immunosuppression. Peripheral blood for TCR sequencing was collected from all dose cohorts at baseline, on cycle 4 day 1, and on cycle 7 day 1. The samples were drawn from a first-in-human, open-label, multicenter phase I dose-escalation trial of ivuxolimab. The trial enrolled adults with locally advanced or metastatic head and neck squamous cell, hepatocellular, melanoma or renal cell carcinoma. Before TCR sequencing, CD4+ and CD8+ T cells were separately sorted from peripheral blood. For sequencing of the TCRbeta CDR3 region, genomic DNA was extracted from the sorted cells. The immunoSEQ Assay was used to sequence the TCRbeta CDR3 regions. TCRdb mirrors the immuneACCESS table, restricted to in-frame sequences. Some clones are absent from its copies; in checked studies, under half trace to an unresolved V gene, and the reason for the others is unknown. This sample lists 65,000 to 70,000 clones; about 80% were detected once. In total, the top ten clones hold under 3% of the sample.

This entry is derived from a study of OX40 agonist ivuxolimab in advanced cancers. For the study in its entirety: Ivuxolimab, which targeted the costimulatory receptor OX40 (CD134), was an agonistic, fully human IgG2 monoclonal antibody. Intravenous ivuxolimab was administered to patients every 2 weeks at six dose levels: 0.01, 0.1, 0.3, 1.5, 3 and 10 mg/kg. Among the 50 to 55 dose-escalation patients, approximately 20 had hepatocellular carcinoma, approximately 15 melanoma, 9 renal cell carcinoma and 9 head and neck cancer. In the dose-escalation cohort, 75% to 90% of patients were male, and the mean age was around 60 years with a range of about 20 to 80. Patients were allowed to have had prior anti-PD-1, anti-PD-L1 or anti-CTLA-4 therapy, and approximately 40% of the dose-escalation patients had been treated with checkpoint inhibitors. Three dose-escalation patients achieved partial responses, one with hepatocellular carcinoma and two with cutaneous melanoma. The purpose of peripheral TCRbeta sequencing was to test whether ivuxolimab changed TCR sequence diversity and led to clonal T-cell expansion. The paper covers the monotherapy dose-escalation part of the phase I ivuxolimab trial, which included N ≈ 50 patients.

Overall results and qualifications from the work: Low levels of normalized T-cell clonal expansion were also shown by some nonresponding patients. At doses of 0.1 to 3.0 mg/kg, clonal expansion of both CD4+ and CD8+ blood T cells was observed from baseline to week 6. After ivuxolimab, more expanded clones were found on average in CD8+ T cells than in CD4+ T cells. The antigen specificity of the clonally expanded peripheral T cells was not determined. Partial responders in the 0.1-3.0 mg/kg groups had among the lowest normalized peripheral clonal expansion, especially among CD8+ T cells.

CDR1 SGHNT and CDR2 YENEEA are derived from the germline V gene. Including the terminal cysteine and phenylalanine, the CDR3 comprises 12 residues. Of the read, only the CDR3 DNA is kept; its 36 bases are in frame from base 1. V is shortened by 4 bases, J by 6 bases, and the region joining them spans 8 bases. Recombination connected TRBV11-3 to TRBJ2-3; the D gene is not confidently resolved. The material sequenced was CD4+ or CD8+ T cells sorted from blood, taken in a trial of the OX40 agonist ivuxolimab. This clonotype originated in an adult with an advanced solid tumor such as melanoma, head and neck, liver or kidney cancer. The CDR3 loop reads CASSSHGDTQYF. The sequenced DNA: TGTGCCAGCAGCTCGCATGGGGATACGCAGTATTTT. Extended through the reference TRBV11-3 and TRBJ2-3 proteins, this CDR3 yields the full variable domain: EAGVVQSPRYKIIEKKQPVAFWCNPISGHNTLYWYLQNLGQGPELLIRYENEEAVDDSQLPKDRFSAERLKGVDSTLKIQPAELGDSAVYLCASSSHGDTQYFGPGTRLTVL.